This T cell receptor beta chain was captured in a study of long-term antiretroviral therapy in people with HIV. Looking at the study overall: The study's earliest collections predate the 2015 immediate-ART recommendation by about a decade.

At survey level, the immunoSEQ assay was run in its v3.0 version. Sequencing efforts were directed toward about 35,000-55,000 T-cell genomes per sample. Here immunoSEQ multiplex PCR was the method, and the copy in TCRdb shows in-frame clones only, minus some. Of approximately 12,000 clones listed, nearly 85% are singletons. As regards this clone: Its antigen is not known. Other DNA sequences in the sample encode the same CDR3.

There were no participants with HIV treated outside the United States. Points from the study as a whole: It was observed that HIV repertoires exhibited narrower CDR3 length ranges than controls.

Specimen: unsorted PBMCs, collected 3.4 years after starting antiretroviral therapy. The sequence was collected from a middle-aged man with HIV.

The CDR3 region is CASSPGQGLYGYTF. In DNA form, the CDR3 reads TGTGCCAGCTCACCGGGACAGGGCCTCTATGGCTACACCTTC. The chain combines TRBV18 with TRBJ1-2; 9 nucleotides match TRBD1. The CDR3 length is 14 residues. The V gene's germline CDR1 is KGHSH and CDR2 LQKENI. V gave up 3 bases and J gave up 4 bases; unmatched junction bases: 3.